Shown below are 26 T cell receptor beta chains from a single sample sequenced in a study of T cell responses to AZD1222 COVID-19 vaccine. Method: immunoSEQ multiplex PCR; TCRdb's copy keeps in-frame clones and lacks some. The table includes about 180,000 clones, almost 90% detected once. The sample was peripheral blood, taken 28 days after the second AZD1222 dose. These TCRs come from an adult who received the AZD1222 COVID-19 vaccine.

V is TRBV7-8 and J is TRBJ1-4, with 10 nucleotides matching TRBD1. Germline CDR1 SGHVS, CDR2 FQNEAQ. Unmatched junction bases numbered 6, after V lost 1 base and J lost 4 bases. The CDR3 loop spans 17 amino acids. CDR3 nucleotide sequence: TGTGCCAGCAGCTTAGTCGGGACAGGGGCCCTTAATGAAAAACTGTTTTTT. This gives the protein CASSLVGTGALNEKLFF.

In regard to this clone: In the same sample, other DNA sequences code for this CDR3. J is TRBJ1-3 and V is TRBV5-5, with no clear D. Germline values: CDR1 SGHKS, CDR2 YYEKEE (reference sequence). CDR3 length: 14 amino acids. Trimming stripped 0 bases from V and 4 bases from J, with 8 bases between. CDR3 protein: CASSLAGLGNTIYF. As DNA, the CDR3 is TGTGCCAGCAGCTTGGCGGGCTTAGGAAACACCATATATTTT. The complete variable domain, with remaining parts taken from reference TRBV5-5 and TRBJ1-3, reads DAGVTQSPTHLIKTRGQQVTLRCSPISGHKSVSWYQQVLGQGPQFIFQYYEKEERGRGNFPDRFSARQFPNYSSELNVNALLLGDSALYLCASSLAGLGNTIYFGEGSWLTVV.

The chain links TRBV12-3 or TRBV12-4 to TRBJ1-1, with D possibly being TRBD1 (5 bases). Trimming shortened V by 4 bases and J by 8 bases, and 8 bases separated the two germline ends. The CDR3 sequence is 11 residues long. The CDR3, as DNA: TGTGCCAGCAGTTCCTACAGGGAAGCTTTCTTT. Translated: CASSSYREAFF.

This chain connects TRBV18 to TRBJ1-1; perhaps TRBD1 as D (5 bases). The germline V gene encodes CDR1 KGHSH and CDR2 LQKENI. With 3 bases removed from V and 5 bases from J, the gap between germline ends came to 13 bases. The CDR3 has 14 amino acids. The CDR3 coding sequence is TGTGCCAGCTCACCCGTAAGTGGGGGTACTGAAGCTTTCTTT. Its translation is CASSPVSGGTEAFF.

This chain connects TRBV24-1 to TRBJ2-1; no clear D. V lost 0 bases and J 0 bases, leaving 5 bases between the germline ends. Germline loops: CDR1 KGHDR, CDR2 SFDVKD. The CDR3 is 15 residues long. The CDR3 spells CATSDLLSSYNEQFF. In DNA, the CDR3 is TGTGCCACCAGTGATTTGCTCAGCTCCTACAATGAGCAGTTCTTC.

The chain has TRBV9 and TRBJ1-1; D unresolved. The CDR3 has 14 residues. The germline V and J ends were trimmed by 0 bases and 2 bases, with 8 bases remaining between them. CDR1 SGDLS and CDR2 YYNGEE come from the germline V gene. CDR3: CASSVGPSNTEAFF. In nucleotides, the CDR3 is TGTGCCAGCAGCGTAGGACCCTCTAACACTGAAGCTTTCTTT.

The chain carries TRBV18 and TRBJ2-1; 9 bases map to TRBD2. The CDR3 consists of 13 residues. Germline V gene lookup returns CDR1 KGHSH and CDR2 LQKENI. J lost 5 bases, V lost 8 bases, and 4 bases had no gene match. The CDR3: CASVTSGNNEQFF. The CDR3 DNA reads as TGTGCCAGCGTGACTAGCGGAAACAATGAGCAGTTCTTC.

The chain couples TRBV19 to TRBJ1-2, with 10 positions matching TRBD1. The CDR3 spans 14 residues. Germline V gene sequence: CDR1 LNHDA, CDR2 SQIVND (reference sequence). Trimming cost V 8 bases and J 5 bases; bases outside gene matches: 8. The CDR3 region has the DNA TGTGCCAGTGGGGACAGGGGTCCTTTATATGGCTACACCTTC. It is translated as CASGDRGPLYGYTF. Full variable domain (remainder filled in from reference TRBV19 and TRBJ1-2): DGGITQSPKYLFRKEGQNVTLSCEQNLNHDAMYWYRQDPGQGLRLIYYSQIVNDFQKGDIAEGYSVSREKKESFPLTVTSAQKNPTAFYLCASGDRGPLYGYTFGSGTRLTVV.

This chain links TRBV5-5 with TRBJ1-1, with D unresolved. The CDR3 is 10 amino acids. Germline CDR1 is SGHKS and CDR2 is YYEKEE (reference sequence). V gave up 3 bases and J gave up 11 bases, with 8 bases separating them. The CDR3 loop reads CASSYLGAFF. The CDR3 bases are TGTGCCAGCAGCTACCTCGGGGCTTTCTTT.

The chain joins TRBV19 to TRBJ2-2, with D perhaps given as TRBD1 or TRBD2 (5 bases each). Germline CDR1 reads LNHDA; CDR2 reads SQIVND (reference sequence). V was cut by 5 bases and J by 2 bases, with 15 bases left in between. The CDR3 covers 16 residues. The CDR3 DNA sequence: TGTGCCAGTAGTCCCGCCGGGACGGTAAACACCGGGGAGCTGTTTTTT. Encoded protein: CASSPAGTVNTGELFF. Together with reference TRBV19 and TRBJ2-2, the CDR3 gives the full variable domain: DGGITQSPKYLFRKEGQNVTLSCEQNLNHDAMYWYRQDPGQGLRLIYYSQIVNDFQKGDIAEGYSVSREKKESFPLTVTSAQKNPTAFYLCASSPAGTVNTGELFFGEGSRLTVL.

The chain couples TRBV6-6 to TRBJ1-2, with D perhaps matching TRBD1 (5 bases). The CDR3 totals 12 residues. Germline V gene data show CDR1 as MNHNY and CDR2 as SVGAGI (reference sequence). Trimming removed 6 bases from V and 3 bases from J, with 8 bases in between. The CDR3 DNA reads as TGTGCCAGCAGCCGGGACGACTATGGCTACACCTTC. This translates into CASSRDDYGYTF.

The J gene is TRBJ2-7, the V gene TRBV10-2; 11 nucleotides agree with TRBD1. The germline gives CDR1 WSHSY, CDR2 SAAADI. CDR3 length: 15 amino acids. V shed 7 bases and J 4 bases; nucleotides not matched to a gene: 9. The CDR3 DNA is TGCGCCAGCAAGGACAGGGGGCCTGTTTTTTACGAGCAGTACTTC. Translation gives CASKDRGPVFYEQYF.

The sample holds a few counts of this clone. The rearrangement joins TRBV12-3 or TRBV12-4 to TRBJ2-7; D is unresolved. The CDR3 spans 12 residues. V lost 2 bases and J lost 4, with 6 bases in between. CDR3 sequence: CASSLTRYEQYF. The CDR3 region has the DNA TGTGCCAGCAGTTTAACCCGTTACGAGCAGTACTTC.

The chain combines TRBV7-9 with TRBJ1-1; no clear D. The CDR3 length is 13 residues. V was cut by 3 bases and J by 7 bases, with 12 bases left in between. Germline CDR1 and CDR2: SEHNR and FQNEAQ (reference sequence). The CDR3, as DNA: TGTGCCAGCAGCTTCTTTCCAGTGAATGAAGCTTTCTTT. Translation: CASSFFPVNEAFF.

The chain couples TRBV19 to TRBJ2-1, with TRBD1 identical over 9 bases. This CDR3 has 14 amino acids. The germline V gene has CDR1 LNHDA and CDR2 SQIVND (reference sequence). V was pared by 7 bases and J by 6 bases, with 7 bases of the junction left unmatched. As DNA, the CDR3 is TGTGCCAGTACGAGAGGACAGGGGTTCAATGAGCAGTTCTTC. Its translation: CASTRGQGFNEQFF.

The chain links TRBV19 to TRBJ1-2, with a tentative D call TRBD1 (6 bases). V lost 3 bases to trimming and J lost 2 bases, with 10 bases between them. The CDR3 covers 14 residues. CDR1 is LNHDA and CDR2 is SQIVND in the germline V gene (reference sequence). The CDR3 region is CASSILGGNYGYTF. CDR3 nucleotide sequence: TGTGCCAGTAGTATCTTGGGGGGCAACTATGGCTACACCTTC.

The V call is TRBV4-2, the J call TRBJ2-7; D possibly corresponds to TRBD2 (6 bases). This CDR3 has 14 amino acids. Germline CDR1 and CDR2: LGHNA and YNFKEQ. The V end lost 1 base, the J end lost 1 base, and 8 bases lay between the germline ends. CDR3 sequence reads: CASSQGAGSYEQYF. The CDR3 DNA follows: TGTGCCAGCAGCCAAGGGGCGGGGTCCTACGAGCAGTACTTC.

V and J are TRBV9 and TRBJ2-1; 8 bases map to TRBD2. Germline-derived CDR1 and CDR2 are SGDLS and YYNGEE. The CDR3 contains 11 residues. The V gene end was trimmed by 7 bases and the J gene end by 9 bases; junction bases not matched to a gene: 3. The chain's CDR3 is CASSSGGEQFF. CDR3 nucleotides: TGTGCCAGCTCCAGCGGGGGTGAGCAGTTCTTC.

The V and J genes are TRBV29-1 and TRBJ2-1, with D possibly being TRBD1 (6 bases). The CDR3 runs to 14 residues. Trimming pared 3 bases from V and 1 base from J, leaving 10 bases between. The V gene's germline CDR1 is SQVTM and CDR2 ANQGSEA. The DNA of the CDR3 is TGCAGCGTTGAGAACAGGGTTTCCTACAATGAGCAGTTCTTC. This gives the protein CSVENRVSYNEQFF.

The V gene is TRBV5-1, the J gene TRBJ2-7; 9 bases agree with TRBD1. CDR3 length equals 15 residues. Germline lookup yields CDR1 SGHRS and CDR2 YFSETQ. The V segment lost 1 base and the J segment 2 bases; nucleotides outside the gene matches: 4. CDR3 nucleotides: TGCGCCAGCAGCTTGACAGGGGGCGATCCCTACGAGCAGTACTTC. Protein product: CASSLTGGDPYEQYF.

The chain combines TRBV2 with TRBJ2-1, with unresolved D. Germline V gives CDR1 SNHLY, CDR2 FYNNEI. The CDR3 is made up of 11 amino acids. Deletions cut 6 bases from V and 6 bases from J, with 6 bases between. The DNA for the CDR3 is TGTGCCAGCAGCGAGCCCAATGAGCAGTTCTTC. Translating gives CASSEPNEQFF.

The CDR3 protein is CAWTGQFYGYTF. The CDR3 DNA reads TGTGCCTGGACGGGACAGTTCTATGGCTACACCTTC. The genes are TRBV30 and TRBJ1-2, with 7 bases fitting TRBD1. V shed 4 bases, J shed 4 bases, and the junction held 3 bases outside the gene matches. Per the germline V gene, CDR1 is GTSNPN and CDR2 is SVGIG (reference sequence). The CDR3 is 12 residues long.

This clone was counted a few times. The chain recombines TRBV18 with TRBJ1-6; TRBD1 aligns across 7 bases. The V segment lost 7 bases and the J segment 7 bases; nucleotides outside the gene matches: 4. The CDR3 sequence is 13 residues long. CDR1 KGHSH and CDR2 LQKENI come from the germline V gene. The CDR3 DNA follows: TGTGCCAGCTTGGACAGGCTAAATTCACCCCTCCACTTT. It codes for CASLDRLNSPLHF.

The rearrangement joins TRBV9 to TRBJ2-2; D remains unclear. With 0 bases removed from V and 1 base from J, the gap between germline ends came to 13 bases. This CDR3 spans 17 amino acids. Germline assignment: CDR1 SGDLS and CDR2 YYNGEE. Here the CDR3 DNA reads TGTGCCAGCAGCGTAGAATATCGGATGATGAACACCGGGGAGCTGTTTTTT. Amino acids: CASSVEYRMMNTGELFF. The variable domain in full, completed from reference TRBV9 and TRBJ2-2, reads DSGVTQTPKHLITATGQRVTLRCSPRSGDLSVYWYQQSLDQGLQFLIQYYNGEERAKGNILERFSAQQFPDLHSELNLSSLELGDSALYFCASSVEYRMMNTGELFFGEGSRLTVL.

In this sample, this clone turned up once. This chain connects TRBV5-1 to TRBJ2-1, with D unclear. The CDR3 length is 13 residues. Trimming cost V 1 base and J 5 bases, with 7 bases left between them. The germline gives CDR1 SGHRS, CDR2 YFSETQ. The CDR3 DNA is TGCGCCAGCAGCTTGCGGTTAGACAATGAGCAGTTCTTC. Protein: CASSLRLDNEQFF.

The chain is built from TRBV5-8 and TRBJ1-1; D is unresolved. Trimming took 1 base from V and 10 from J, leaving 5 bases between them. This CDR3 has 10 amino acids. Germline values: CDR1 SGHTS, CDR2 YDEGEE. In nucleotides, the CDR3 is TGTGCCAGCAGCTTGCACACAGCTTTCTTT. Translated, it gives CASSLHTAFF.